The T cell receptor beta chain under discussion was sequenced for a study of Ad26.COV2.S vaccination and SARS-CoV-2 variants. The overall study: Ad26.COV2.S arm of COV1001 included the donor.

Clones were read by immunoSEQ multiplex PCR, and TCRdb kept only the in-frame ones, dropping some. The sample holds 350,000 to 550,000 clones, 89% seen once. Study-wide points: Substantial breadth was reportedly displayed by spike-specific CD8+ and CD4+ T cell responses after vaccination.

V was clipped by 4 bases and J by 1 base; unmatched bases: 3. The CDR3 spans 16 residues. The V gene's germline CDR1 is LGHDT and CDR2 YNNKEL (reference sequence). Noted treatment: about 20 received Ad26.COV2.S at low or high dose, single or two shots; 5 received placebo; per-sample allocation not given. Sampling was done on day 63 after the first vaccine or placebo injection. Recruitment in Boston yielded a donor of adult age, 18-55 years. Ad26.COV2.S expressed prefusion-stabilized spike from the original Wuhan strain. Worth noting for this clone: Its specificity is unknown.

The sample consisted of peripheral blood, taken in a trial of Ad26.COV2.S vaccine versus placebo. The source of this sequence is a person aged 18 to 59 who received the Ad26.COV2.S COVID-19 vaccine or a placebo. This chain uses TRBV3-1 (or the pseudogene TRBV3-2) with TRBJ2-3; TRBD2 aligns across 12 bases. The CDR3 region is CASSLWTSGGTDTQYF. In nucleotides, the CDR3 is TGTGCCAGCAGCCTTTGGACTAGCGGGGGCACAGATACGCAGTATTTT.